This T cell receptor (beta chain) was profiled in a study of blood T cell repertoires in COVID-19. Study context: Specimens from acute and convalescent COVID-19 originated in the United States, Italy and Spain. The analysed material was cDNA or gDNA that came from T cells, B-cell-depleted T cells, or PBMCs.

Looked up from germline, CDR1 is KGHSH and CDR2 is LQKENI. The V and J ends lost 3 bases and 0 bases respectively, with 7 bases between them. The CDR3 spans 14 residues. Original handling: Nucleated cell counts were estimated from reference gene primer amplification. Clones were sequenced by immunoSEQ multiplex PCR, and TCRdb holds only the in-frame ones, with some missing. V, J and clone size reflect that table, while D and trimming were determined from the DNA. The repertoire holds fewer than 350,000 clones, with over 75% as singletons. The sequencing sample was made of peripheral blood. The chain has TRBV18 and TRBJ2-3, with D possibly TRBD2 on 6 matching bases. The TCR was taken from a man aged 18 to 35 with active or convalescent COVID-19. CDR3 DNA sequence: TGTGCCAGCTCACCGCGGGACAGCACAGATACGCAGTATTTT. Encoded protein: CASSPRDSTDTQYF.